Presented here are 27 T cell receptor beta chains from one specimen sequenced in a study of blood T cells in healthy people across ages. PCR was performed a second time for roughly 7 to 12 cycles using a sample-barcoded 5' primer and a J-beta primer mix. TCRdb independently ran MiXCR on the 5' RACE reads; one entry per CDR3 protein. There are over a million distinct CDR3 sequences in the sample; 35% to 45% occur only once, and roughly 8.2% lies in the top ten. The sequenced material came from blood. The source is a woman in her late teens or twenties in good health.

V usage is TRBV7-8 and J usage is TRBJ2-1; 15 bases map to TRBD2. The CDR3 runs to 18 residues. Germline loops: CDR1 SGHVS, CDR2 FQNEAQ. V trimming: 5 bases; J trimming: 4 bases; junction bases outside the gene matches: 9. The CDR3, as DNA: TGTGCCAGCAGCCCTAAGGGACTAGCGGGAGGAAGGTACAATGAGCAGTTCTTC. Amino acid sequence: CASSPKGLAGGRYNEQFF.

CDR3 residues: CAWTNSGANEQFF. Here the CDR3 DNA reads TGTGCCTGGACTAACTCCGGGGCCAATGAGCAGTTCTTC. V and J are TRBV30 and TRBJ2-1, with D possibly called TRBD1 or TRBD2 (5 bases each). In germline, CDR1 is GTSNPN, CDR2 SVGIG (reference sequence). V lost 4 bases to trimming and J lost 6 bases, with 13 bases between them. This CDR3 contains 13 residues.

In regard to this clonotype: Relative to the germline gene, one junction end is altered; a read error may explain this. The chain has TRBV7-2 and TRBJ2-7; the D is unclear. The CDR3 runs 14 residues. Looked up from germline, CDR1 is SGHTA and CDR2 is FQGNSA. The CDR3 protein is CAGSLVQRPYEQYF. The CDR3 DNA is TGTGCCGGCAGCTTAGTGCAGCGCCCCTACGAGCAGTACTTC.

This clonotype was observed a few times. The chain joins TRBV10-3 to TRBJ2-7; 10 positions match TRBD1. Germline-derived CDR1 and CDR2 are ENHRY and SYGVKD. The V segment lost 6 bases and the J segment 6 bases; nucleotides outside the gene matches: 11. The CDR3 consists of 15 residues. CDR3 region: CAIRTGGPALCEQYF. CDR3 bases: TGTGCCATCAGGACAGGGGGCCCAGCTCTTTGCGAGCAGTACTTC.

The rearrangement joins TRBV12-3 or TRBV12-4 to TRBJ1-1; unclear D gene. This CDR3 has 11 residues. V lost 6 bases to trimming and J lost 7 bases, with 9 bases between them. The CDR3 loop reads CASRWGFEAFF. As DNA, the CDR3 is TGTGCCAGCAGATGGGGTTTTGAAGCTTTCTTT.

The CDR3 loop reads CASRRTVETQYF. The CDR3 nucleotides read TGTGCCAGCAGGAGGACAGTAGAGACCCAGTACTTC. The chain couples TRBV12-3 or TRBV12-4 to TRBJ2-5, with D possibly matching TRBD1 (6 bases). The V end was cut by 6 bases, the J end by 4 bases, with 9 bases between. The CDR3 sequence is 12 residues long.

Only a few counts were recorded for this clonotype. The gene calls are TRBV6-1 and TRBJ1-5; D uncertain. Germline CDR1 reads MNHNS; CDR2 reads SASEGT. The CDR3 sequence is 14 residues long. Trimming stripped 5 bases from V and 0 bases from J, with 8 bases between. The CDR3 sequence is CASSQDNSNQPQHF. CDR3 nucleotide sequence: TGTGCCAGCAGTCAAGATAATAGCAATCAGCCCCAGCATTTT.

V is TRBV20-1 and J is TRBJ2-3; 11 bases map to TRBD2. The germline V gene has CDR1 DFQATT and CDR2 SNEGSKA (reference sequence). The CDR3 is 13 amino acids. Trimming took 7 bases from V and 4 from J; bases not matched to a gene: 4. CDR3 region: CSGGTSGSDTQYF. CDR3 in DNA: TGCAGTGGTGGGACTAGCGGATCAGATACGCAGTATTTT.

This clonotype turned up a few times. CDR3 DNA: TGCGCCAGCAGCCAAGATGAATGGCGGGCCCAAGAGACCCAGTACTTC. Encoded protein: CASSQDEWRAQETQYF. The V call is TRBV4-1, the J call TRBJ2-5, with D perhaps matching TRBD2 (5 bases). The CDR3 is 16 residues long. CDR1 and CDR2 from the germline V gene are MGHRA and YSYEKL. V dropped 0 bases and J dropped 1 base, with 12 bases sitting between them.

There are many counts of this clonotype. This chain connects TRBV5-1 to TRBJ2-5, with no clear D. The CDR3 covers 14 residues. Looked up from germline, CDR1 is SGHRS and CDR2 is YFSETQ. Deletions cut 0 bases from V and 2 bases from J, with 8 bases between. The CDR3, as DNA: TGCGCCAGCAGCTTGGTGGCGGTGCAAGAGACCCAGTACTTC. Protein sequence: CASSLVAVQETQYF.

This clonotype was picked up a small number of times. The rearrangement uses TRBV7-9 and TRBJ2-1, with 10 nucleotides matching TRBD1. V lost 3 bases and J lost 5; bases outside the gene matches: 4. This CDR3 spans 15 amino acids. CDR1 is SEHNR, CDR2 FQNEAQ, per germline (reference sequence). The CDR3 region is CASSFPGQGDNEQFF. In DNA form, the CDR3 reads TGTGCCAGCAGCTTCCCCGGACAGGGGGACAATGAGCAGTTCTTC.

A few counts support this clonotype. The chain links TRBV28 to TRBJ1-5; a weak D match, TRBD1 (6 bases). The V end was cut by 11 bases, the J end by 7 bases, with 15 bases between. This CDR3 contains 12 residues. CDR1 and CDR2 from the germline V gene are MDHEN and SYDVKM. This CDR3 reads CALGVGGQPQHF. In DNA, the CDR3 is TGTGCCCTAGGGGTGGGGGGCCAGCCCCAGCATTTT.

This clonotype was detected only a few times. The CDR3 here is CASTADPSMAQYF. The CDR3 DNA is TGTGCCAGCACGGCAGACCCGAGTATGGCCCAGTACTTC. V gene TRBV7-2 combines with J gene TRBJ2-5; D call uncertain. Germline V gives CDR1 SGHTA, CDR2 FQGNSA. V was trimmed by 7 bases and J by 9 bases, leaving 18 bases between them. The CDR3 totals 13 residues.

The chain is built from TRBV5-1 and TRBJ2-1, with 13 positions matching TRBD2. Germline-derived CDR1 and CDR2 are SGHRS and YFSETQ. V dropped 5 bases and J dropped 6; count of bases not matched to a gene: 8. The CDR3 loop spans 16 amino acids. CDR3: CASSSGLAGTLNEQFF. CDR3 nucleotides: TGCGCCAGCAGTTCGGGACTAGCGGGAACTCTCAATGAGCAGTTCTTC. The entire variable domain, with the rest obtained from reference TRBV5-1 and TRBJ2-1, is as follows: KAGVTQTPRYLIKTRGQQVTLSCSPISGHRSVSWYQQTPGQGLQFLFEYFSETQRNKGNFPGRFSGRQFSNSRSEMNVSTLELGDSALYLCASSSGLAGTLNEQFFGPGTRLTVL.

This clonotype was seen a handful of times. V is TRBV20-1 and J is TRBJ2-3; TRBD1 agrees at 10 bases. V shed 5 bases and J 7 bases; nucleotides not matched to a gene: 6. CDR1 and CDR2 (germline): DFQATT, SNEGSKA (reference sequence). This CDR3 is built from 13 residues. For the CDR3, the DNA is TGCAGTGCTGTGGGGACAGGGGAATATACGCAGTATTTT. Translated, it gives CSAVGTGEYTQYF.

The gene calls are TRBV6-2 or TRBV6-3 and TRBJ2-4; 11 nucleotides match TRBD2. Germline CDR1 and CDR2: MNHEY and SVGEGT. V was pared by 2 bases and J by 0 bases, with 12 bases of the junction left unmatched. The CDR3 is made up of 20 amino acids. The CDR3 DNA reads TGTGCCAGCAGTTACGTGGTCCCGCTAGCGGGAGGCCTAGCCAAAAACATTCAGTACTTC. Translating gives CASSYVVPLAGGLAKNIQYF.

The chain is built from TRBV11-2 and TRBJ1-2, with TRBD1 matching over 11 bases. This CDR3 comprises 14 residues. J was trimmed by 7 bases and V by 5 bases; bases with no gene match: 6. Germline CDR1 and CDR2: SGHAT and FQNNGV. This chain's CDR3 is CASSRGQGEGGYTF. CDR3 in DNA: TGTGCCAGCAGCAGGGGACAGGGGGAGGGTGGCTACACCTTC.

The V and J genes are TRBV4-2 and TRBJ2-6, with D possibly matching TRBD1 (6 bases). The CDR3 runs to 17 residues. Germline V lookup: CDR1 LGHNA, CDR2 YNFKEQ. Deletions cut 0 bases from V and 4 bases from J, with 13 bases between. Here the CDR3 DNA reads TGTGCCAGCAGCCAAGATGGGACAATCTCGGGGGCCAACGTCCTGACTTTC. Encoded protein: CASSQDGTISGANVLTF.

This clonotype turned up a few times. The genes are TRBV11-2 and TRBJ2-2, with 10 bases that match TRBD2. The CDR3 consists of 16 residues. Germline CDR1 SGHAT, CDR2 FQNNGV. V lost 5 bases to trimming and J lost 7 bases; unmatched junction nucleotides: 10. The CDR3 sequence is CASSPRGTSESGELFF. The CDR3 region has the DNA TGTGCCAGCAGCCCTCGGGGGACTAGCGAAAGCGGGGAGCTGTTTTTT.

The chain has TRBV5-1 and TRBJ1-2, with D tentatively TRBD1 (5 bases). There are 15 residues in the CDR3. Germline values: CDR1 SGHRS, CDR2 YFSETQ. With 4 bases removed from V and 6 bases from J, the gap between germline ends came to 19 bases. This CDR3 reads CASSPGTDLTDGYTF. Here the CDR3 DNA reads TGCGCCAGCAGCCCTGGGACCGACCTTACGGATGGCTACACCTTC.

The CDR3 nucleotides are TGTGCCAGCAGTATCGGGACAGGGGGCTCAGAGACCCAGTACTTC. It translates to CASSIGTGGSETQYF. The chain links TRBV27 to TRBJ2-5; 12 bases map to TRBD1. Germline assignment: CDR1 MNHEY and CDR2 SMNVEV (reference sequence). Germline trimming cut 5 bases from V and 4 bases from J; bases unmatched to any gene: 5. The CDR3 sequence is 15 residues long.

This clonotype was counted a few times. J is TRBJ2-1 and V is TRBV12-3 or TRBV12-4; D may match TRBD1 or TRBD2 (5 bases each). CDR3 length equals 14 residues. Deletions cut 10 bases from V and 0 bases from J, with 13 bases between. CDR3 amino acids: CATTGGFSYNEQFF. Here the CDR3 DNA reads TGTGCCACCACAGGAGGTTTCTCCTACAATGAGCAGTTCTTC.

About this clonotype itself: An end of the junction differs from the germline gene, which may be a read error. The rearrangement uses TRBV9 and TRBJ2-7, with a tentative D call TRBD1 (6 bases). This CDR3 comprises 13 residues. Germline assignment: CDR1 SGDLS and CDR2 YYNGEE. CDR3 amino acids: CAGSGSQGYEQYF. The CDR3 bases are TGTGCCGGCAGCGGAAGTCAGGGGTACGAGCAGTACTTC.

This clonotype was detected ten times or more. The chain joins TRBV6-5 to TRBJ2-1, with D uncertain. Trimming stripped 0 bases from V and 3 bases from J, with 6 bases between. The CDR3 runs to 14 residues. Germline V gene data show CDR1 as MNHEY and CDR2 as SVGAGI. In DNA, the CDR3 is TGTGCCAGCAGTTACTCCGGCCACTACAATGAGCAGTTCTTC. Protein sequence: CASSYSGHYNEQFF.

There are many counts of this clonotype. This chain connects TRBV12-3 or TRBV12-4 to TRBJ2-1, with D maybe TRBD2 (5 bases). This CDR3 has 15 residues. The V end lost 5 bases, the J end lost 4 bases, and 15 bases lay between the germline ends. As DNA, the CDR3 is TGTGCCAGCAGTCCCCCAGCGGAGAGGTACAATGAGCAGTTCTTC. Translated, it gives CASSPPAERYNEQFF.

This clonotype was recorded a few times. The junction does not match germline at one end; this may be a read error. The chain couples TRBV6-1 to TRBJ1-4; 7 bases agree with TRBD1. This CDR3 is 13 amino acids long. The germline V gene has CDR1 MNHNS and CDR2 SASEGT. CDR3 amino acids: CVSQPGTAEKLFF. DNA of the CDR3: TGTGTCAGCCAACCCGGGACAGCTGAAAAACTGTTTTTT.

This clonotype occurred a few times. This rearrangement joins TRBV11-2 to TRBJ2-1; tentatively, D is TRBD2 (6 bases). Deletions cut 5 bases from V and 10 bases from J, with 15 bases between. CDR3 size: 13 residues. Germline CDR1 is SGHAT and CDR2 is FQNNGV. The CDR3 DNA follows: TGTGCCAGCAGCCCCCGCGGGATGTGGGAGCAGTTCTTC. Protein: CASSPRGMWEQFF.